This T cell receptor beta chain was found in a study of CD8 T cells in Susac syndrome. General study points: The study admitted that it had a relatively small number of individuals in its TCR sequencing and HLA analysis.

RNA was extracted with the RNeasy kit, and a quantity of about 0.45 to 1 ug was reverse transcribed using random hexamers. TCR beta CDR3 was amplified by immunoSEQ covering 54 Vbeta and 13 Jbeta. TCRdb processed the immunoSEQ multiplex PCR reads anew with MiXCR; each CDR3 protein has one entry. Of hundreds of thousands of distinct CDR3 sequences in the sample, about 85% were seen once. Of note for this clonotype: Its target is not known.

Germline-derived CDR1 and CDR2 are KGHDR and SFDVKD. Trimming shortened V by 0 bases and J by 5 bases, and 2 bases separated the two germline ends. There are 12 residues in the CDR3. Negative isolation was used for CD8+ and CD4+ T cells, and FACS enrichment was applied to TEMRA cells. The clonotype originates from a human donor with multiple sclerosis. Input material: CD8+ T cells from PBMCs. V usage is TRBV24-1 and J usage is TRBJ2-3; no clear D gene. CDR3 in amino acids: CATSDLEDTQYF. The CDR3 DNA is TGTGCCACCAGTGATTTGGAAGATACGCAGTATTTT.